A selection of T cell receptor beta chains follows, all from one sample in a study of T cells after yellow fever vaccination. Via MiXCR, TCRdb re-called the 5' RACE reads, giving one row per CDR3 protein. Of 70,000 or so distinct CDR3 sequences in the sample, about 6% were seen once. This sample comprised CD4+ T cells sorted from PBMCs, obtained less than 18 days after the first yellow fever vaccination. The receptors were sampled from a man younger than 30 who received the YFV17D yellow fever vaccine. The CDR3 runs from the conserved cysteine through the conserved F or W. A D gene is named only where the DNA matches it firmly. Clone size is given for some rows only: seen once, a few or many times, or a class if the clone is expanded.

d_gene	v_gene	j_gene	abundance	CDR3aa	CDR3nt
.	TRBV2	TRBJ2-3	many	CAGGGVSTDTQYF	TGTGCTGGGGGCGGGGTTTCCACAGATACGCAGTATTTT
TRBD2	TRBV6-1	TRBJ2-5	many	CASSPPPGLALETQYF	TGTGCCAGCAGTCCGCCCCCGGGACTAGCTCTAGAGACCCAGTACTTC
.	TRBV20-1	TRBJ2-5	many	CSARYSTRGETQYF	TGCAGTGCTAGGTACTCAACCCGGGGAGAGACCCAGTACTTC
.	TRBV30	TRBJ2-5	.	CAWSVLSREETQYF	TGTGCCTGGAGTGTACTTTCCCGGGAAGAGACCCAGTACTTC
TRBD2	TRBV19	TRBJ2-1	many	CASTARDASGVNEQFF	TGTGCCAGTACCGCGAGGGACGCTAGCGGGGTGAATGAGCAGTTCTTC
.	TRBV7-2	TRBJ2-5	many	CASSPQGGGETQYF	TGTGCCAGCAGCCCCCAGGGAGGGGGTGAGACCCAGTACTTC
.	TRBV4-1	TRBJ2-7	many	CASSPLLQASYEQYF	TGCGCCAGCAGCCCGCTTTTACAGGCCTCCTACGAGCAGTACTTC
.	TRBV10-3	TRBJ2-7	many	CAISRTGYEQYF	TGTGCCATCAGTAGAACAGGGTACGAGCAGTACTTC
TRBD1	TRBV6-5	TRBJ2-1	many	CASSYRGLDEQFF	TGTGCCAGCAGTTACAGGGGGCTGGATGAGCAGTTCTTC
.	TRBV7-2	TRBJ1-5	few	CASSNRRDQPQHF	TGTGCCAGCAGCAATCGAAGGGATCAGCCCCAGCATTTT
TRBD1	TRBV5-6	TRBJ2-7	many	CASSLDLYRGRPYEQYF	TGTGCCAGCAGCTTGGACCTATACAGGGGTCGACCCTACGAGCAGTACTTC
TRBD1	TRBV2	TRBJ2-3	many	CASTEQGAGDTQYF	TGTGCCAGCACGGAACAGGGGGCGGGAGATACGCAGTATTTT
.	TRBV29-1	TRBJ2-4	many	CSVLSRLAKNIQYF	TGCAGCGTTCTGTCGCGCTTAGCCAAAAACATTCAGTACTTC
.	TRBV18	TRBJ1-2	many	CASSPPEGYGYTF	TGTGCCAGCTCACCACCGGAAGGGTATGGCTACACCTTC
.	TRBV28	TRBJ1-4	many	CASSSGPTNEKLFF	TGTGCCAGCAGTTCGGGGCCCACTAATGAAAAACTGTTTTTT
.	TRBV7-2	TRBJ1-3	many	CASQISPGGNTIYF	TGTGCCAGCCAAATTTCGCCCGGCGGAAACACCATATATTTT
TRBD1	TRBV5-4	TRBJ2-2	many	CASSLVGRGTGDTGELFF	TGTGCCAGCAGCTTGGTCGGGAGAGGGACAGGTGACACCGGGGAGCTGTTTTTT
.	TRBV11-2	TRBJ1-3	many	CASSRNPKGLSGNTIYF	TGTGCCAGCAGCCGAAACCCCAAGGGCCTCTCTGGAAACACCATATATTTT
.	TRBV4-3	TRBJ2-5	.	CASSQEARVREETQYF	TGCGCCAGCAGCCAAGAAGCGAGGGTCAGGGAAGAGACCCAGTACTTC
.	TRBV4-1	TRBJ2-1	many	CASSQGRAGSVVEQFF	TGCGCCAGCAGCCAAGGTAGGGCAGGGAGTGTAGTTGAGCAGTTCTTC
.	TRBV5-1	TRBJ2-6	many	CASSARVGANVLTF	TGCGCCAGCAGCGCCAGGGTTGGGGCCAACGTCCTGACTTTC
TRBD1	TRBV5-8	TRBJ2-7	.	CASLLGGHSQTYEQYF	TGTGCCAGCCTCCTAGGGGGCCACTCCCAAACTTACGAGCAGTACTTC
.	TRBV20-1	TRBJ2-3	many	CSARAWGADTQYF	TGCAGTGCTAGGGCCTGGGGGGCAGATACGCAGTATTTT
.	TRBV18	TRBJ2-3	few	CASSPGPQGTDTQYF	TGTGCCAGCTCACCGGGCCCCCAGGGCACAGATACGCAGTATTTT
.	TRBV27	TRBJ1-4	many	CASSSLGQGRWEKLFF	TGTGCCAGCTCCTCCTTGGGGCAGGGGAGGTGGGAAAAACTGTTTTTT
TRBD1	TRBV7-2	TRBJ2-2	many	CASTKTGGWTGELFF	TGTGCCAGTACCAAGACAGGGGGCTGGACCGGGGAGCTGTTTTTT
TRBD2	TRBV19	TRBJ2-1	many	CASRIAGGPTSYNEQFF	TGTGCCAGTAGAATAGCGGGGGGGCCAACCTCCTACAATGAGCAGTTCTTC
.	TRBV12-3/TRBV12-4	TRBJ2-5	many	CASSLYRWRGRPETQYF	TGTGCCAGCAGTTTATATCGGTGGCGGGGCCGTCCAGAGACCCAGTACTTC
TRBD1	TRBV7-9	TRBJ2-1	many	CASSTGTGYNEQFF	TGTGCCAGCAGCACCGGGACAGGGTACAATGAGCAGTTCTTC
TRBD2	TRBV4-3	TRBJ2-1	many	CASSQPSGGINEQFF	TGCGCCAGCAGCCAACCTAGCGGGGGGATCAATGAGCAGTTCTTC
.	TRBV7-9	TRBJ2-5	many	CASSLYSQETQYF	TGTGCCAGCAGCTTATACTCACAAGAGACCCAGTACTTC
.	TRBV20-1	TRBJ2-3	many	CSARFWRPTDTQYF	TGCAGTGCTAGATTTTGGCGCCCCACAGATACGCAGTATTTT
TRBD2	TRBV7-9	TRBJ2-7	many	CASSARTSGGSYEQYF	TGTGCCAGCAGCGCTCGTACTAGCGGCGGCTCCTACGAGCAGTACTTC
TRBD2	TRBV7-2	TRBJ2-5	.	CASSVPGGQETQYF	TGTGCCAGCAGCGTGCCGGGGGGCCAAGAGACCCAGTACTTC
.	TRBV5-1	TRBJ2-2	many	CASRLRGGSGELFF	TGCGCCAGCAGACTTCGAGGAGGGTCCGGGGAGCTGTTTTTT
TRBD2	TRBV5-1	TRBJ2-3	few	CASSFPGTIAPTDTQYF	TGCGCCAGCAGCTTTCCCGGGACTATAGCCCCGACAGATACGCAGTATTTT
.	TRBV20-1	TRBJ1-4	many	CSARTETKEKLFF	TGCAGTGCTAGGACAGAGACCAAAGAAAAACTGTTTTTT
.	TRBV11-1	TRBJ2-1	many	CASSLGFLDNEQFF	TGTGCCAGCAGCCTCGGGTTTCTTGACAATGAGCAGTTCTTC
.	TRBV27	TRBJ2-1	many	CASSFLGGSYNEQFF	TGTGCCAGCAGTTTCCTCGGGGGCTCCTACAATGAGCAGTTCTTC
.	TRBV5-1	TRBJ1-4	many	CASSGSNAGAEKLFF	TGCGCCAGCAGCGGTTCGAACGCAGGGGCTGAAAAACTGTTTTTT